This TCR beta chain appears in the sequencing data of a study of OX40 agonist ivuxolimab in advanced cancers. About the full investigation: Ivuxolimab, which targeted the costimulatory receptor OX40 (CD134), was an agonistic, fully human IgG2 monoclonal antibody. Three dose-escalation patients achieved partial responses, one with hepatocellular carcinoma and two with cutaneous melanoma. Prior anti-PD-1, anti-PD-L1 or anti-CTLA-4 therapy was permitted, and checkpoint inhibitors had been received by about 37% of dose-escalation patients. Intravenous ivuxolimab was administered to patients every 2 weeks at six dose levels: 0.01, 0.1, 0.3, 1.5, 3 and 10 mg/kg. The paper describes the monotherapy dose-escalation part (N of about 55 patients) of the phase I trial of ivuxolimab. Peripheral TCRbeta sequencing was intended to test whether TCR sequence diversity was altered and clonal T-cell expansion was caused by ivuxolimab. A male proportion of about 79% and a mean age of approximately 60 years, ranging from 23 to 79, were recorded for the dose-escalation cohort. Of the 52 patients in dose escalation, some 20 had hepatocellular carcinoma, some 15 had melanoma, 9 had renal cell carcinoma and 9 had head and neck cancer. Broad study findings and their caveats: After ivuxolimab, CD8+ T cells had more expanded clones than CD4+ T cells on average. At doses of 0.1 to 3.0 mg/kg, clonal expansion of both CD4+ and CD8+ T cells in blood was seen between baseline and week 6. In partial responders in the 0.1-3.0 mg/kg groups, normalized peripheral clonal expansion was found to be among the lowest, especially among CD8+ T cells. The antigen specificity of the peripheral T cells that underwent clonal expansion was not determined. Low levels of normalized T-cell clonal expansion were also shown by some nonresponding patients.

As regards this clone: Its cognate antigen has yet to be identified. There are no base qualities to consult, and no much larger clone falls within one base.

Patients with autoimmune disease history or receiving systemic immunosuppression were excluded from the trial. Peripheral blood for TCR sequencing was collected from all dose cohorts at baseline, on cycle 4 day 1, and on cycle 7 day 1. The samples were drawn from a first-in-human, open-label, multicenter phase I dose-escalation trial of ivuxolimab. Adults with locally advanced or metastatic melanoma, renal cell, hepatocellular, or head and neck squamous cell carcinoma were enrolled in the trial. Before TCR sequencing, CD4+ and CD8+ T cells were separately sorted from peripheral blood. Genomic DNA was isolated from the sorted cells so that the TCRbeta CDR3 region could be sequenced. The immunoSEQ Assay was used for sequencing of TCRbeta CDR3 regions. TCRdb limited this immuneACCESS table to in-frame rearrangements with V and J called. A share of clones is missing; checked studies link under half to unresolved V genes, and the rest is unexplained. This sample holds 90,000 or so clones; 89% were observed only once. 0.3% to 0.4% of the sample belongs to the ten largest clones.

The germline V gene (reference sequence) provides CDR1 LNHDA and CDR2 SQIVND. V lost 8 bases and J lost 10 bases, and the count of bases not matched to a germline gene is 6. Taken from cysteine to phenylalanine, the CDR3 has 12 residues. The entry retains the CDR3 DNA only, 36 bases that are in frame from base 1. This sequence was found in an adult with an advanced solid tumor such as melanoma, head and neck, liver or kidney cancer. Sequenced material: CD4+ or CD8+ T cells sorted from blood, taken in a trial of the OX40 agonist ivuxolimab. Rearrangement joined TRBV19 to TRBJ1-5, and 9 junction bases match TRBD1. The nucleotide sequence is given as TGTGCCAGTTGGGACAGGGACAAACCCCAGCATTTT. It specifies CASWDRDKPQHF.